Shown below are 32 T cell receptor beta chains from a single sample sequenced in a study of radiation and T cells in renal cell carcinoma. Only in-frame clones appear in the TCRdb table, and some are missing; sequencing was by immunoSEQ multiplex PCR. The sample holds about 77,000 clones; over 65% are singletons and the top ten take about 2.5%. The time point: blood 4 weeks post-SBRT, at nephrectomy. Indicated treatment: 15 Gy SBRT to primary tumor, nephrectomy 4 weeks later. This specimen was blood, taken from a patient whose treatment included radiotherapy and nephrectomy. The receptors here all came from a woman aged 60 to 75 with renal cell carcinoma.

The rearrangement joins TRBV5-1 to TRBJ1-1, with unresolved D. This CDR3 contains 14 residues. With 5 bases removed from V and 0 bases from J, the gap between germline ends came to 11 bases. Germline V gene lookup returns CDR1 SGHRS and CDR2 YFSETQ. The CDR3 loop is CASSDGGLNTEAFF. DNA for the CDR3: TGCGCCAGCAGTGACGGCGGACTGAACACTGAAGCTTTCTTT.

The CDR3 sequence is CASSPSSSYEQYF. The CDR3, as DNA: TGCGCCAGCAGCCCTTCAAGCTCCTACGAGCAGTACTTC. This chain connects TRBV5-1 to TRBJ2-7; unclear D gene. This CDR3 spans 13 amino acids. From germline, CDR1 is SGHRS and CDR2 YFSETQ. Trimming took 4 bases from V and 0 from J, leaving 8 bases between them.

The rearrangement uses TRBV19 and TRBJ2-2; TRBD1 agrees at 9 bases. Germline V gene lookup returns CDR1 LNHDA and CDR2 SQIVND (reference sequence). The ends lost 6 bases at V and 3 bases at J; junction bases unmatched: 8. The CDR3 extends over 16 amino acids. The CDR3, as DNA: TGTGCCAGTAGAGGACAGGGGTTTTTAGACACCGGGGAGCTGTTTTTT. This codes for CASRGQGFLDTGELFF.

This chain connects TRBV25-1 to TRBJ1-1; TRBD1 matches at 8 bases. Germline V gene data show CDR1 as MGHDK and CDR2 as SYGVNS. V shed 5 bases, J shed 10 bases, and the junction held 12 bases outside the gene matches. CDR3 length: 14 residues. CDR3 sequence reads: CASSQTGVISRAFF. The CDR3 DNA is TGTGCCAGCAGTCAGACAGGGGTGATCTCTCGAGCTTTCTTT.

The chain employs TRBV6-1 and TRBJ2-3; D remains unclear. Trimming pared 3 bases from V and 0 bases from J, leaving 10 bases between. The V gene's germline CDR1 is MNHNS and CDR2 SASEGT. The CDR3 length is 15 residues. CDR3 coding DNA: TGTGCCAGCAGTGATTATGGGCAGAGCACAGATACGCAGTATTTT. Encoded protein: CASSDYGQSTDTQYF.

This chain links TRBV6-6 with TRBJ2-3; 8 bases are shared with TRBD2. The V gene end was trimmed by 6 bases and the J gene end by 4 bases; junction bases not matched to a gene: 9. The CDR3 totals 15 residues. Looked up from germline, CDR1 is MNHNY and CDR2 is SVGAGI (reference sequence). The CDR3 here is CASSLSGTGPDTQYF. The CDR3 DNA reads TGTGCCAGCAGCCTTAGCGGGACGGGCCCAGATACGCAGTATTTT.

The V gene is TRBV7-9, the J gene TRBJ2-5; TRBD2 matches at 10 bases. Trimming took 10 bases from V and 2 from J; bases not matched to a gene: 7. Germline V gene data show CDR1 as SEHNR and CDR2 as FQNEAQ (reference sequence). This CDR3 comprises 14 residues. This CDR3 reads CATGTSAEQETQYF. As DNA, the CDR3 is TGTGCCACCGGGACTAGCGCCGAACAAGAGACCCAGTACTTC. The full variable domain, its missing parts supplied by reference TRBV7-9 and TRBJ2-5, is DTGVSQNPRHKITKRGQNVTFRCDPISEHNRLYWYRQTLGQGPEFLTYFQNEAQLEKSRLLSDRFSAERPKGSFSTLEIQRTEQGDSAMYLCATGTSAEQETQYFGPGTRLLVL.

The chain uses TRBV27 and TRBJ2-2; TRBD2 is a possible D gene (6 bases). Germline CDR1 and CDR2: MNHEY and SMNVEV (reference sequence). Trimming stripped 5 bases from V and 5 bases from J, with 12 bases between. CDR3 length: 14 amino acids. CDR3 nucleotides: TGTGCCAGCAGTCCACCGACTAGTACCGGGGAGCTGTTTTTT. This gives the protein CASSPPTSTGELFF.

CDR3 protein: CASEPQTNTGELFF. The CDR3 nucleotides read TGTGCCAGCGAGCCACAGACGAACACCGGGGAGCTGTTTTTT. This sequence joins TRBV9 and TRBJ2-2; no reliable D call. V gave up 7 bases and J gave up 0 bases, with 10 bases separating them. This CDR3 spans 14 amino acids. Germline values: CDR1 SGDLS, CDR2 YYNGEE.

The chain joins TRBV28 to TRBJ2-7, with TRBD2 as a possible D gene (6 bases). CDR1 is MDHEN and CDR2 is SYDVKM in the germline V gene. The V gene lost 2 bases and the J gene lost 3 bases, with 14 bases spanning the gap. CDR3 length: 15 amino acids. The CDR3 sequence: CASSLKRAANYEQYF. The CDR3 DNA is TGTGCCAGCAGTTTAAAGCGGGCGGCCAACTACGAGCAGTACTTC.

The chain links TRBV9 to TRBJ2-5, with D perhaps TRBD1 or TRBD2 (6 bases each). V lost 3 bases and J 0 bases, leaving 15 bases between the germline ends. The CDR3 has 16 residues. Germline-derived CDR1 and CDR2 are SGDLS and YYNGEE. CDR3 coding DNA: TGTGCCAGCAGCGAGAGGGGGGCCCCGTACCAAGAGACCCAGTACTTC. Residues: CASSERGAPYQETQYF.

The sample holds one count of this clone. The chain links TRBV19 to TRBJ2-3; 10 bases line up with TRBD2. CDR3 length: 15 residues. CDR1 is LNHDA and CDR2 is SQIVND in the germline V gene (reference sequence). V shed 5 bases and J 1 base; nucleotides not matched to a gene: 3. The CDR3 DNA reads TGTGCCAGTAGTTCCGGACTAGCGGGCACAGATACGCAGTATTTT. Residues: CASSSGLAGTDTQYF.

This rearrangement joins TRBV14 to TRBJ1-6; a weak D match, TRBD1 (6 bases). V was trimmed by 3 bases and J by 4 bases, leaving 16 bases between them. CDR1 and CDR2 (germline): SGHDN, FVKESK. The length of the CDR3 is 17 residues. The CDR3 DNA sequence: TGTGCCAGCAGCCAGATGCCGCAGGGGACTTATAATTCACCCCTCCACTTT. It is translated as CASSQMPQGTYNSPLHF.

The chain has TRBV20-1 and TRBJ1-1; D is uncertain. There are 11 residues in the CDR3. The germline V and J ends were trimmed by 5 bases and 7 bases, with 11 bases remaining between them. Germline lookup yields CDR1 DFQATT and CDR2 SNEGSKA (reference sequence). The CDR3 DNA reads as TGCAGTGCTCCCGGACGGATTGAAGCTTTCTTT. Its translation: CSAPGRIEAFF.

This chain connects TRBV14 to TRBJ1-2; TRBD1 matches at 8 bases. V shed 4 bases and J 5 bases; nucleotides not matched to a gene: 6. There are 14 residues in the CDR3. Germline CDR1 reads SGHDN; CDR2 reads FVKESK. The CDR3 loop reads CASSRDRGGYGYTF. The DNA of the CDR3 is TGTGCCAGCAGCCGAGACAGGGGAGGATATGGCTACACCTTC.

The chain uses TRBV7-8 and TRBJ2-1; D gene uncertain. Germline-derived CDR1 and CDR2 are SGHVS and FQNEAQ. The CDR3 totals 13 residues. V shed 1 base and J shed 10 bases, with 11 bases lying between them. CDR3 amino acids: CASSLDRISEQFF. CDR3 DNA: TGTGCCAGCAGCTTAGATCGAATATCCGAGCAGTTCTTC. The full variable domain, its missing parts supplied by reference TRBV7-8 and TRBJ2-1, is GAGVSQSPRYKVAKRGQDVALRCDPISGHVSLFWYQQALGQGPEFLTYFQNEAQLDKSGLPSDRFFAERPEGSVSTLKIQRTQQEDSAVYLCASSLDRISEQFFGPGTRLTVL.

V gene TRBV19 combines with J gene TRBJ1-4, with D perhaps matching TRBD1 (6 bases). The germline V gene encodes CDR1 LNHDA and CDR2 SQIVND (reference sequence). The CDR3 consists of 15 residues. V lost 5 bases to trimming and J lost 4 bases, with 14 bases between them. The CDR3 nucleotides are TGTGCCAGTAGTCCGGACAGATCGTATAATGAAAAACTGTTTTTT. Protein product: CASSPDRSYNEKLFF.

The gene calls are TRBV11-3 and TRBJ2-1; TRBD2 aligns across 7 bases. In germline, CDR1 is SGHNT, CDR2 YENEEA. The CDR3 has 11 residues. The V and J ends lost 11 bases and 6 bases, in that order; junction bases with no gene match: 4. The CDR3 sequence: CASGRGNEQFF. The CDR3 DNA follows: TGTGCCTCGGGGAGGGGCAATGAGCAGTTCTTC.

This sequence joins TRBV5-4 and TRBJ1-6, with a weak D call TRBD1 (6 bases). The CDR3 sequence is 15 residues long. CDR1 and CDR2 from the germline V gene are SGHNT and YYREEE (reference sequence). Trimming cost V 0 bases and J 12 bases, with 16 bases left between them. The CDR3 region has the DNA TGTGCCAGCAGCTTGGCCGGGCCAGGGGATTTACCCCTCCACTTT. Translated, it gives CASSLAGPGDLPLHF.

The chain has TRBV5-1 and TRBJ2-5, with D possibly matching TRBD2 (6 bases). The germline V gene has CDR1 SGHRS and CDR2 YFSETQ. With 1 base removed from V and 1 base from J, the gap between germline ends came to 11 bases. CDR3 length: 15 residues. CDR3 protein: CASSLTSPFQETQYF. The CDR3 DNA sequence: TGCGCCAGCAGCTTGACTAGCCCATTCCAAGAGACCCAGTACTTC.

The chain is built from TRBV28 and TRBJ1-2; 11 bases are a match to TRBD1. The CDR3 runs to 17 residues. The V segment lost 6 bases and the J segment 4 bases; nucleotides outside the gene matches: 13. The germline CDR1 and CDR2 sequences are MDHEN and SYDVKM. CDR3 DNA: TGTGCCAGCAGATTAGGACAGGGGGCTTTTTCGCGCTATGGCTACACCTTC. Its translation is CASRLGQGAFSRYGYTF.

As for this clone: This specimen includes other DNA sequences encoding the same CDR3. The rearrangement joins TRBV18 to TRBJ1-2, with TRBD1 matching over 10 bases. Germline assignment: CDR1 KGHSH and CDR2 LQKENI. The trim removed 3 bases at V and 6 bases at J, leaving 4 bases unmatched. The CDR3 runs to 14 residues. The DNA of the CDR3 is TGTGCCAGCTCACCCGCGGACAGGGGGAATGGCTACACCTTC. Its translation is CASSPADRGNGYTF.

V and J are TRBV5-4 and TRBJ2-7; 7 bases line up with TRBD1. J gave up 1 base and V 1 base, and 5 bases lay outside the gene matches. CDR1 is SGHNT, CDR2 YYREEE, per germline (reference sequence). The CDR3 runs to 15 residues. CDR3 DNA sequence: TGTGCCAGCAGCTTGAGGGACAGTCTTTCCTACGAGCAGTACTTC. It codes for CASSLRDSLSYEQYF. Filled out from reference TRBV5-4 and TRBJ2-7, the complete variable domain reads ETGVTQSPTHLIKTRGQQVTLRCSSQSGHNTVSWYQQALGQGPQFIFQYYREEENGRGNFPPRFSGLQFPNYSSELNVNALELDDSALYLCASSLRDSLSYEQYFGPGTRLTVT.

The chain carries TRBV6-5 and TRBJ2-7, with D possibly being TRBD1 (6 bases). Germline CDR1 reads MNHEY; CDR2 reads SVGAGI. CDR3 length: 15 residues. V was cut by 5 bases and J by 4 bases, with 18 bases left in between. The CDR3 loop reads CASSPSGAPGYEQYF. The CDR3 nucleotides are TGTGCCAGCAGTCCCTCAGGGGCCCCTGGGTACGAGCAGTACTTC.

The chain couples TRBV9 to TRBJ1-1; TRBD1 is a possible D gene (6 bases). V lost 2 bases, J lost 3 bases, and 11 bases lay in between. The V gene's germline CDR1 is SGDLS and CDR2 YYNGEE. The CDR3 is 14 amino acids. The CDR3 here is CASSVYGGDTEAFF. The CDR3 DNA is TGTGCCAGCAGCGTTTACGGGGGCGACACTGAAGCTTTCTTT.

This rearrangement joins TRBV5-1 to TRBJ1-2, with D uncertain. V was trimmed by 0 bases and J by 1 base, leaving 13 bases between them. The CDR3 length is 16 residues. Per germline, CDR1 SGHRS and CDR2 YFSETQ. CDR3 sequence (DNA): TGCGCCAGCAGCTTGGCCGAGGGCCAGATTAACTATGGCTACACCTTC. It translates to CASSLAEGQINYGYTF.

This rearrangement joins TRBV10-3 to TRBJ1-2; maybe TRBD1 (5 bases). CDR3 size: 13 residues. Trimming took 8 bases from V and 4 from J, leaving 14 bases between them. CDR1 is ENHRY and CDR2 is SYGVKD in the germline V gene. This CDR3 reads CAIGGEEFYGYTF. The CDR3, as DNA: TGTGCCATCGGGGGAGAAGAGTTCTATGGCTACACCTTC.

V usage is TRBV27 and J usage is TRBJ1-6; D may be TRBD1 (5 bases). Germline assignment: CDR1 MNHEY and CDR2 SMNVEV (reference sequence). Trimming removed 2 bases at V and 4 bases at J, with 9 bases between. CDR3 size: 15 residues. The CDR3 sequence: CASSLNRMYNSPLHF. CDR3 DNA: TGTGCCAGCAGTTTAAACAGGATGTATAATTCACCCCTCCACTTT.

V usage is TRBV28 and J usage is TRBJ2-7; 15 bases match TRBD2. V shed 4 bases and J 7 bases; nucleotides not matched to a gene: 11. From germline, CDR1 is MDHEN and CDR2 SYDVKM. There are 17 residues in the CDR3. The CDR3: CASSYRGLAGGYREQYF. The CDR3 DNA sequence: TGTGCCAGCAGTTATAGGGGACTAGCGGGAGGCTACCGGGAGCAGTACTTC.

The chain has TRBV19 and TRBJ2-1, with TRBD2 matching over 9 bases. CDR1 LNHDA and CDR2 SQIVND come from the germline V gene (reference sequence). CDR3 length: 14 amino acids. V lost 6 bases to trimming and J lost 2 bases; unmatched junction nucleotides: 2. The DNA for the CDR3 is TGTGCCAGTAGCTCTAGCGGGGCCTACAATGAGCAGTTCTTC. This codes for CASSSSGAYNEQFF.

This chain joins TRBV2 and TRBJ1-5; D remains ambiguous. The CDR3 spans 15 residues. Germline lookup yields CDR1 SNHLY and CDR2 FYNNEI. Trimming took 8 bases from V and 3 from J, leaving 17 bases between them. CDR3 nucleotides: TGTGCCAGCTCCCAACGAGCCGGGCCCAATCAGCCCCAGCATTTT. It translates to CASSQRAGPNQPQHF.

The V and J genes are TRBV9 and TRBJ2-2; 11 bases map to TRBD2. The CDR3 covers 17 residues. Germline loops: CDR1 SGDLS, CDR2 YYNGEE. The V and J ends lost 4 bases and 0 bases, in that order; junction bases with no gene match: 5. CDR3 loop: CASSFSGGDANTGELFF. The CDR3 DNA follows: TGTGCCAGCAGCTTTAGCGGGGGGGACGCGAACACCGGGGAGCTGTTTTTT.